The present T cell receptor beta chain was sequenced within a study of blood T cells in healthy people across ages (dated by TCRdb to the mid-2010s). At the level of the whole study: In model experiments, roughly one uniquely barcoded TCR beta cDNA molecule per two T cells was captured by template switching. Using deep sequencing normalized with unique cDNA molecular identifiers, the study measured how TCR beta repertoire diversity changes with age. The donors were divided into four age groups: young (average about 16 years), middle-aged (almost 40), aged (roughly 60) and long-lived (82). Using the same blood draw, the study looked at two additional independent replicas of 1 million unique cDNA reads for two donors, one aged 18 to 30 and the other aged 80 or older. Summary of the overall study and its limitations: The CMV infection status of donors was not known, potentially confounding age-related changes in expanded clonotypes. Observed TCR beta diversity correlated strongly with the percentage of naive T cells measured by flow cytometry. Compared with the aged group, the long-lived group had more naive CD4+ T cells, fewer expanded clones and increased TCR diversity, suggesting age selection. Estimates of total diversity from one million sequenced T cells were regarded as lower bounds and underestimates. As age increased, observed TCR beta diversity per million T cells dropped in a roughly linear way, and a significant reduction was already evident by age 40. Conclusive comparison of naive and antigen-experienced compartments was prevented by the profiling of bulk unsorted PBMCs.

V is cut by 8 bases and J by 0 bases, and the space between the germline ends is 27 bases. The CDR3 contains 19 residues, cysteine and phenylalanine counted. Only CDR3 DNA is held: 57 bases, read in frame from base 1. Looking up the germline V gene yields CDR1 KGHDR and CDR2 SFDVKD. Library construction relied on 5' RACE. This sample was sequenced with an Illumina HiSeq 2500. A second PCR of roughly 6 to 11 cycles was run with a J-beta primer mix and a sample-barcoded 5' primer. A template-switch 5' adaptor carrying 12 random nucleotides introduced a unique molecular identifier onto each TCR beta cDNA molecule. At least 3 million CDR3-containing paired-end reads were obtained from each sample. All of the RNA was converted into first-strand cDNA using the Mint cDNA synthesis kit, with a TRBC-specific oligonucleotide serving as the primer. Following uracil-DNA glycosylase treatment, a first 18-cycle PCR with universal primers M1SS and BC2_uni_R was performed on all cDNA. The study's processing was this. Each sample was normalized by randomly selecting 1 million high-quality reads, each carrying a distinct molecular identifier. Reads with shared molecular identifiers were discarded instead of being binned into consensus sequences. MiTCR, run with a Q25 quality threshold and the strictest error-elimination algorithm, handled CDR3 identification, clonotype clustering and error correction. Lower-bound total TCR beta diversity was estimated with a nonparametric unseen species model using Euler transformation. The public reads were quality trimmed at Q25 with fastp and then assembled into clones with MiXCR by TCRdb, keeping productive beta chains. Identical CDR3 protein sequences are pooled into one entry, listed with their most common genes and DNA. The V and J calls, along with clone size, are taken from TCRdb and not from the paper's own processing. The table for this sample lists hundreds of thousands of distinct CDR3 sequences; more than 25% of them were counted only once. The biggest ten clones account for about 3% of the sample.

The roughly 39 donors, aged about 6 to 100 years, were systemically healthy Caucasian individuals from Russia. Roughly 11 milliliters of peripheral blood were drawn from each donor into EDTA-treated Vacutainer tubes. Ficoll-Paque density-gradient centrifugation was used to isolate PBMCs, with at least 6.5 million per sample. Total RNA, at least 5.5 micrograms per sample, was extracted from PBMCs with Trizol reagent. Naive CD45RAhigh/CD27high T cell percentages were measured by flow cytometry on a PBMC aliquot from every donor. This clonotype was observed a single time. Its antigen remains undetermined. No qualities accompany the bases; no much larger clone lies one base away. The same sample was also studied in work on T cells of mothers and their children. The second study, in turn, reports: Nine systemically healthy Caucasian individuals served as donors, namely three mothers together with their six children. cDNA synthesis consumed the entire amount of extracted RNA, loaded at approximately 1.6 ug RNA in each 15 ul reaction. In the second PCR, sample barcodes and 2-4 random nucleotides were introduced via the M1S primer. Over 8.5 million TCR beta CDR3 reads were obtained for each mother, and some 3 million reads were obtained for each child. In both related and unrelated pairs, thymic selection shapes the output of TCR recombination in a similar way, with inherited differences having only a minor effect. Related mother-child pairs always showed normalized repertoire overlap that was slightly higher than in unrelated mother-child pairs, though the difference was never significant. With a sensitivity of approximately 100 clones per million clonotypes, no persistent microchimeric T cell clones were detected. Deep NGS was used in the study to compare the TCR beta repertoires of mothers and children and to look for features that separate related mother-child pairs from unrelated individuals. On average, the children were approximately 11 +/- 4 years old, while the mothers were approximately 40 +/- 4 years old. Libraries were sequenced on Illumina HiSeq 2000 with 100+100 nt paired-end reads after adapter ligation with NEBNext reagents. To prevent cross-contamination, the mother and child libraries were prepared a month apart and were sequenced in separate runs. Each donor had between roughly 450,000 and 2,100,000 distinct TCR beta clonotypes identified. Naive TCR beta clonotypes were estimated from low-frequency clonotypes matched to each donor's FACS-determined naive share, without sorting.

In this chain, TRBV24-1 is recombined with TRBJ1-2; the best D guess is TRBD1, with 5 bases matching. The source material was blood. This TCR was sampled from a boy between 10 and 17 years old in good health. At the DNA level, the sequence is TGTGCCACCAAATTTGAGACCCGGGACGGAAACCGAGCTAACTATGGCTACACCTTC. This yields the protein CATKFETRDGNRANYGYTF.